The sequence of this T cell receptor beta chain was determined in a study of T cells in Graves' hyperthyroidism and ophthalmopathy. Study findings and constraints: A 13 V-J signature model discriminated ophthalmopathy versus stable hyperthyroidism. Blood held most thyroid clonotypes expanded above 0.001 frequency.

An absence of ophthalmopathy progression within 18 months meant stable Graves' hyperthyroidism. Based on clinical symptoms, serum thyroxine and TRAb, thyroid ultrasound and orbital computed tomography, diagnoses were reached. Amplification of TCR beta CDR3 regions was performed using RNA transcripts as template. First-round RT-PCR with HTBI primers amplified the TCR CDR3 region. TCRdb processed the multiplex PCR reads anew with MiXCR; each CDR3 protein has one entry. The top ten hold approximately 14% of the sample, which has a few hundred thousand distinct CDR3 sequences, 15% to 19% seen once. Turning to this clonotype: Antigen specificity is unknown.

The CDR3 loop spans 14 amino acids. Trimming removed 4 bases from V and 2 bases from J; junction bases left unmatched: 2. CDR1 and CDR2 (germline): ENHRY, SYGVKD. The chain is built from TRBV10-3 and TRBJ1-5, with 7 bases aligning to TRBD1. The sequencing sample was made of blood. The TCR originated in a woman younger than 30 with Graves' hyperthyroidism. The CDR3 nucleotides read TGTGCCATCAGTGCCGGACAGGGCAATCAGCCCCAGCATTTT. Amino acid sequence: CAISAGQGNQPQHF.